One and the same sample provided the 4 T cell receptor beta chains below, sequenced in a study of spatial heterogeneity in lung cancer. Their specific antigens are unknown. General study results and limits: Tumor mutation count correlated with how many alpha and beta TCRs expanded intratumorally.

Specified time point: sample taken at primary tumor resection. TCRdb reprocessed the 5' RACE reads via MiXCR and lists one record per CDR3 protein. The sample has roughly 7,700 distinct CDR3 sequences, over 9.5% seen once. The sample in question was lung tumor tissue, obtained at surgery. The source is a male donor with early-stage non-small cell lung cancer.

This clonotype appeared a few times. V is TRBV20-1 and J is TRBJ2-1; 9 bases are shared with TRBD2. This CDR3 is 17 amino acids long. The J segment lost 7 bases and the V segment lost 1 base, leaving 14 bases of the junction unmatched. Germline V gene sequence: CDR1 DFQATT, CDR2 SNEGSKA (reference sequence). CDR3 region: CSARGDGGRAGRNEQFF. CDR3 nucleotides: TGCAGTGCTAGAGGGGACGGCGGGAGGGCCGGTAGGAATGAGCAGTTCTTC.

This clonotype is categorized as medium-sized. The chain uses TRBV4-3 and TRBJ1-2; 7 bases are a match to TRBD1. In germline, CDR1 is LGHNA, CDR2 YSLEER. The CDR3 runs 14 residues. With V trimmed by 4 bases and J by 5 bases, 7 bases remained unmatched. CDR3 sequence: CASSPRQGEYGYTF. The CDR3 bases are TGCGCCAGCAGCCCTAGACAGGGAGAGTATGGCTACACCTTC.

In its sample, this clonotype ranks as medium-sized. The rearrangement links TRBV20-1 to TRBJ2-2; 8 bases agree with TRBD2. The CDR3 totals 13 residues. Trimming took 2 bases from V and 5 from J; bases not matched to a gene: 1. CDR1 and CDR2 from the germline V gene are DFQATT and SNEGSKA (reference sequence). The CDR3 here is CSARSGSTGELFF. CDR3 bases: TGCAGTGCTAGAAGCGGGAGTACCGGGGAGCTGTTTTTT.

This clonotype occurred many times. The genes are TRBV4-1 and TRBJ2-3, with TRBD1 matching 7 bases. J was trimmed by 4 bases and V by 4 bases; bases with no gene match: 8. Per the germline V gene, CDR1 is MGHRA and CDR2 is YSYEKL. This CDR3 is built from 15 residues. The CDR3: CASSRQGQPPDTQYF. The CDR3 nucleotides read TGCGCCAGCAGCCGACAGGGCCAACCACCAGATACGCAGTATTTT.